The rows below give T cell receptor beta chains drawn from one sample of a study of shared T cell receptors in the human thymus. The data were produced by immunoSEQ multiplex PCR, yet TCRdb's version contains in-frame clones alone and is incomplete. Of hundreds of thousands of clones listed, 95% are singletons. Source material: thymocytes. The receptors stem from a human donor. The CDR3 runs from the conserved cysteine through the conserved F or W. Each record gives: J gene, clone size, V gene, CDR3 protein. Some rows mark clone size as missing; the rest say once, few, many or name a class of expanded clone.

TRBJ1-1	-	TRBV6-1	CASSARQGVNTEAFF
TRBJ2-1	once	TRBV19	CASSIHLDEQFF
TRBJ2-7	-	TRBV7-2	CASSQTWAGVSYEQYF
TRBJ2-7	-	TRBV11-2	CASSLLVPRSSYEQYF
TRBJ2-7	-	TRBV27	CASSWRRGDRRSYEQYF
TRBJ2-7	-	TRBV11-2	CASSPTVAGLEQYF
TRBJ1-3	-	TRBV14	CASSQGDSFSSGNTIYF
TRBJ2-7	-	TRBV18	CASSQLWTGFYEQYF
TRBJ2-2	-	TRBV5-8	CASSPRDKNTGELFF
TRBJ2-3	few	TRBV6-5	CASSYPRGGDTQYF
TRBJ1-5	few	TRBV18	CASSLGNQPQHF
TRBJ2-5	-	TRBV25-1	CASLGETQYF
TRBJ2-5	-	TRBV4-2	CASSQAPLAGARAPQETQYF
TRBJ1-1	-	TRBV10-1	CASSESDSVNTEAFF
-	-	TRBV4-3	CASSQAGDRGSHEQYF
TRBJ1-2	-	TRBV19	CASSHSLTGVGYGYTF
TRBJ2-1	-	TRBV5-4	CASSSAPRDRGHEQFF
TRBJ2-7	-	TRBV27	CASSLSNPGSLTSLTYEQYF
TRBJ2-7	-	TRBV28	CASSSGTSGISYEQYF
TRBJ2-7	-	TRBV29-1	CSASGTSGTSSSYEQYF
TRBJ2-5	-	TRBV29-1	CSVEDPRQDSQTQGQRQETQYF
TRBJ2-1	once	TRBV2	CASNTPASGSQHEQFF
TRBJ2-7	few	TRBV21-1	CAGTIYEQYF
TRBJ2-5	-	TRBV2	CATLTNQETQYF
TRBJ2-7	-	TRBV5-5	CASSSPPISYEQYF
TRBJ1-1	-	TRBV7-3	CASSSRPNPGQGASGTEAFF
TRBJ2-2	-	TRBV4-1	CASSQPILAGDNTGELFF
TRBJ2-1	-	TRBV5-1	CASSLARTGKGYNEQFF
TRBJ1-2	-	TRBV5-1	CASSLRQGYGYTF
TRBJ2-1	once	TRBV5-1	CASSLYGYVGNEQFF
TRBJ1-2	-	TRBV30	CAWSVGDNYDYGYTF
TRBJ2-7	-	TRBV7-9	CASSSGVESSYEQYF
TRBJ1-2	-	TRBV28	CASSFPGGYTF
TRBJ1-5	-	TRBV19	CASSLRGGGNNQPQHF
TRBJ1-2	-	TRBV6-5	CASSYGNRGYGYTF
TRBJ1-1	-	TRBV25-1	CASREGGTNTEAFF
TRBJ2-3	-	TRBV6-6	CASSHWDITDTQYF
TRBJ2-1	-	TRBV23-1	CASSQSPGANEQFF
TRBJ2-2	-	TRBV11-2	CASSPGTSDAGELFF
TRBJ1-5	-	TRBV19	CASSPSTGSSNQPQHF
TRBJ2-2	-	TRBV4-1	CASSLTSGPQGELFF
TRBJ2-7	-	TRBV18	CASSITRDEGYEQYF
TRBJ2-1	-	TRBV28	CASSPLGLKVRRSYNEQFF
TRBJ2-4	-	TRBV28	CASTPDGGQDLAKNIQYF
TRBJ2-7	-	TRBV19	CATRDRTSYEQYF
TRBJ2-5	-	TRBV11-2	CASTLRAGRVRETQYF
TRBJ2-3	-	TRBV10-1	CASSDGGDPTDTQYF
TRBJ2-3	-	TRBV14	CASSQESGGATDTQYF
TRBJ2-2	-	TRBV7-6	CASSSRRSGQNNTGELFF
TRBJ2-3	-	TRBV4-1	CASSLPGAGADTQYF